The rows below give T cell receptor beta chains drawn from one sample of a study of cytomegalovirus exposure and HLA in healthy donors. This table comes from immunoSEQ multiplex PCR, and its TCRdb copy is limited to in-frame clones, with some not included. This sample yields approximately 100,000 clones, of which around nine tenths are seen a single time; 3.5% to 5% belongs to the top ten. Sequenced material: PBMCs. These receptors were taken from a woman between 25 and 40 years old in good health and CMV-seronegative. The CDR3 runs from the conserved cysteine through the conserved F or W. D genes are given only for firm matches. The size of a clone is reported for some rows only, either as once, few or many, or as a class for expanded clones.

v_gene,abundance,d_gene,j_gene,CDR3nt,CDR3aa
TRBV29-1,.,TRBD2,TRBJ2-7,TGCAGCGCTGGGACTAGCGGGGCCTACGAGCAGTACTTC,CSAGTSGAYEQYF
TRBV7-8,.,.,TRBJ2-1,TGTGCCAGCAGCTCCGGGACAAGACGCTTCAATGAGCAGTTCTTC,CASSSGTRRFNEQFF
TRBV5-1,.,TRBD2,TRBJ2-2,TGCGCCAGCAGTGAAGAGCTAGCGGGGTCCACCGGGGAGCTGTTTTTT,CASSEELAGSTGELFF
TRBV5-1,.,TRBD2,TRBJ2-7,TGCGCCAGCAGCTCCGTTCCTAGCGGGGAGTGGCGCGAGCAGTACTTC,CASSSVPSGEWREQYF
TRBV27,.,TRBD2,TRBJ2-1,TGTGCCAGCAGGACTAGCTCTGAGCAGTTCTTC,CASRTSSEQFF
TRBV7-9,.,.,TRBJ2-1,TGTGCCAGCAGCTTAGGAGGGAGTTTCCTCGTTGCCAATGAGCAGTTCTTC,CASSLGGSFLVANEQFF
TRBV27,.,TRBD2,TRBJ2-4,TGTGCCAGCTTCCCCTTGGGACTAGGGGGGGACATTCAGTACTTC,CASFPLGLGGDIQYF
TRBV7-9,.,.,TRBJ1-2,TGTGCCAGCAGCTTAGCGGGGGGCTATGGCTACACCTTC,CASSLAGGYGYTF
TRBV5-6,.,.,TRBJ2-3,TGTGCCAGCAGCTGGCTCAAAGGGGGACGTAGCACAGATACGCAGTATTTT,CASSWLKGGRSTDTQYF
TRBV7-2,.,.,TRBJ2-2,TGTGCCAGCAGCTCTTCCCTCTCCTACACCGGGGAGCTGTTTTTT,CASSSSLSYTGELFF
TRBV7-3,.,.,TRBJ1-2,TGTGCCAGCAGCCAGGCCGGGGGGAGGTTGGATGGCTACACCTTC,CASSQAGGRLDGYTF
TRBV7-9,.,.,TRBJ1-1,TGTGCCAGCAGCTTAACGTCAGGGTGGCCCACTGAAGCTTTCTTT,CASSLTSGWPTEAFF
TRBV9,.,TRBD2,TRBJ2-1,TGTGCCAGCAGCGTACGAAGCGGGGGGTACAATGAGCAGTTCTTC,CASSVRSGGYNEQFF
TRBV7-2,.,TRBD1,TRBJ1-1,TGTGCCAGCAGGGTACAGGGGGCGACTGAAGCTTTCTTT,CASRVQGATEAFF
TRBV11-3,.,TRBD2,TRBJ2-7,TGTGCCAGCAGCCCCACTAGCGCGTCCTCTGCCCCCGAGCAGTACTTC,CASSPTSASSAPEQYF
TRBV7-9,few,.,TRBJ1-1,TGTGCCAGCAGCGGCTTCCAGGGAATCGCTGAAGCTTTCTTT,CASSGFQGIAEAFF